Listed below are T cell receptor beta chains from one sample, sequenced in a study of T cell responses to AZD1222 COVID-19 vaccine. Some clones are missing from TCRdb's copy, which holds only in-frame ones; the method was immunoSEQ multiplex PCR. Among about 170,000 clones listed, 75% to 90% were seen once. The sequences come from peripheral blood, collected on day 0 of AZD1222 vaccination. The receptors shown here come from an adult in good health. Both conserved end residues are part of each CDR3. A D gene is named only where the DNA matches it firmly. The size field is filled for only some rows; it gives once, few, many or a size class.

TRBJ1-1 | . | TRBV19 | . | TGTGCCAGTAGTGCAGAGATGAACACTGAAGCTTTCTTT | CASSAEMNTEAFF
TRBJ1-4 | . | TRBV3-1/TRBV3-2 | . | TGTGCCAGCAGCCAAGGTCTTCCTAATGAAAAACTGTTTTTT | CASSQGLPNEKLFF
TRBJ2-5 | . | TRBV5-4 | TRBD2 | TGTGCCAGCAGCCCCGGACTAGCGGGGGCCCAAGAGACCCAGTACTTC | CASSPGLAGAQETQYF
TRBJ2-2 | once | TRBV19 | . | TGTGCCAGTAGTATAGCCCCAACAAACACCGGGGAGCTGTTTTTT | CASSIAPTNTGELFF
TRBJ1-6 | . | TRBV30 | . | TGTGCCTGGAGTGGGGGTCCGGGCTCACCCCTCCACTTT | CAWSGGPGSPLHF
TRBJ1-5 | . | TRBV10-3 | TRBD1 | TGTGCCATCGGCGGGACAGGGGGCAATCAGCCCCAGCATTTT | CAIGGTGGNQPQHF
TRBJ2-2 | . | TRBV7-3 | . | TGTGCCAGCAGCTTAGGCGCCTACGGCAGGGGATACTACGAGGCGGCGGGGGAGCTGTTTTTT | CASSLGAYGRGYYEAAGELFF
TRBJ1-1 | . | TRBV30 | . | TGTGCCTGGGAAAGGGGAGTGAACACTGAAGCTTTCTTT | CAWERGVNTEAFF
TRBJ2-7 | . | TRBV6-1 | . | TGTGCCAGCAGTGCCCACAGGGGTCGCGGGGAGTACGAGCAGTACTTC | CASSAHRGRGEYEQYF
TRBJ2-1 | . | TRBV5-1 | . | TGCGCCAGCAGCTTCTTAGCGACAGACGTGTACAATGAGCAGTTCTTC | CASSFLATDVYNEQFF
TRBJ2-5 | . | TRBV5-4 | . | TGTGCCAGCAGCTTGGTTGGGGGAAGGGAGACCCAGTACTTC | CASSLVGGRETQYF
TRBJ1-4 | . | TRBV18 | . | TGTGCCAGCTCACCACAACTGGCAGGGGCAGGTGAAAAACTGTTTTTT | CASSPQLAGAGEKLFF
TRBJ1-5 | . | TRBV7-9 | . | TGTGCCAGCAGCCTTACAGGGCGCAATCAGCCCCAGCATTTT | CASSLTGRNQPQHF
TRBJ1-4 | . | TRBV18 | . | TGTGCCAGCTCATCCGGACAGAGTGAAAAACTGTTTTTT | CASSSGQSEKLFF
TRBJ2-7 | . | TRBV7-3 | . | TGTGCCAGCAGCACCGACGGGACCAGATCCTACGAGCAGTACTTC | CASSTDGTRSYEQYF
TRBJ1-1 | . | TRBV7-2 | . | TGTGCCAGCACCTCCGTTGCTGGGGGCACTGAAGCTTTCTTT | CASTSVAGGTEAFF
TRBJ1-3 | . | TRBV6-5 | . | TGTGCCACCCCCCGCCAGGGCAAAGGAAACACCATATATTTT | CATPRQGKGNTIYF
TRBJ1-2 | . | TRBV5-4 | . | TGTGCCAGCAGTATCCAAGGGCCTGAATACTATGGCTACACCTTC | CASSIQGPEYYGYTF
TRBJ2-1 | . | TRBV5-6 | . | TGTGCCAGCAGCTCACCAGGGAGGTGGGTCAATGAGCAGTTCTTC | CASSSPGRWVNEQFF
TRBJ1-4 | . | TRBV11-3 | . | TGTGCCAGCAGCTTAGAGTCTGACCAGGGTTCCAAGGCCGGACAAATATCTGAAAAACTGTTTTTT | CASSLESDQGSKAGQISEKLFF
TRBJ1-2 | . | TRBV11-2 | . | TGTGCCAGCAGCCAAACCGCCGGATTCTACACCTTC | CASSQTAGFYTF
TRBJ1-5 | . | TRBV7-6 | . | TGTGCCAGCAGCTTAGGGGGCACTCAGCCCCAGCATTTT | CASSLGGTQPQHF
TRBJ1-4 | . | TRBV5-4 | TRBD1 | TGTGCCAGCAGCTCGTTTGGGGGACAGGGAGGAGAAAAACTGTTTTTT | CASSSFGGQGGEKLFF